This passage covers 19 T cell receptor beta chains from one sample sequenced in a study of T cell changes during pregnancy in multiple sclerosis. TCRdb's copy holds only in-frame clones and misses some; the assay was immunoSEQ multiplex PCR. The sample shows about 42,000 clones, roughly 80% of them seen only once. Specimen: CD4+ T cells from peripheral blood mononuclear cells, collected before pregnancy. These TCRs come from a female donor with multiple sclerosis, enrolled in a pregnancy study.

The chain has TRBV5-4 and TRBJ2-3; TRBD2 agrees at 9 bases. The CDR3 spans 16 residues. In germline, CDR1 is SGHNT, CDR2 YYREEE (reference sequence). J lost 6 bases, V lost 0 bases, and 8 bases had no gene match. This CDR3 is CASSLGREGLGDTQYF. In DNA form, the CDR3 reads TGTGCCAGCAGCTTGGGGCGGGAGGGCCTCGGGGATACGCAGTATTTT.

This chain uses TRBV30 with TRBJ1-6, with TRBD1 matching 10 bases. Trimming at V came to 3 bases and at J to 10 bases, leaving 6 bases not matched to a gene. Germline assignment: CDR1 GTSNPN and CDR2 SVGIG (reference sequence). CDR3 length: 14 residues. CDR3 bases: TGTGCCTGGAGCGCGACAGGGGGCTTCTCACCCCTCCACTTT. Translated: CAWSATGGFSPLHF. Combining the CDR3 with reference TRBV30 and TRBJ1-6 gives the whole variable domain SQTIHQWPATLVQPVGSPLSLECTVEGTSNPNLYWYRQAAGRGLQLLFYSVGIGQISSEVPQNLSASRPQDRQFILSSKKLLLSDSGFYLCAWSATGGFSPLHFGNGTRLTVT.

The V call is TRBV6-5, the J call TRBJ1-5; no clear D gene. V was trimmed by 6 bases and J by 3 bases, leaving 9 bases between them. This CDR3 has 13 amino acids. Per the germline V gene, CDR1 is MNHEY and CDR2 is SVGAGI. The CDR3 DNA reads TGTGCCAGCAGCCCAAACTACAATCAGCCCCAGCATTTT. It codes for CASSPNYNQPQHF.

The CDR3 region has the DNA TGTGCCAGCAGTTACTCGTCAGGGATCGGCTACACCTTC. Protein sequence: CASSYSSGIGYTF. This sequence joins TRBV6-6 and TRBJ1-2; D is possibly TRBD1 (5 bases). CDR3 size: 13 residues. Germline V gene data show CDR1 as MNHNY and CDR2 as SVGAGI (reference sequence). V lost 0 bases and J lost 8, with 10 bases in between.

This chain uses TRBV2 with TRBJ2-5, with 9 bases identical to TRBD1. CDR3 size: 15 residues. After removal of 6 bases from V and 6 bases from J, the junction contained 11 bases not matched to a gene. Germline CDR1 reads SNHLY; CDR2 reads FYNNEI. The CDR3: CASRYSTGGAQTQYF. The CDR3 nucleotides read TGTGCCAGCAGATATTCAACAGGGGGCGCGCAGACCCAGTACTTC.

The rearrangement uses TRBV6-5 and TRBJ2-5, with 9 bases matching TRBD2. With 7 bases clipped from V and 7 bases from J, the junction kept 13 bases outside the gene matches. The CDR3 extends over 15 amino acids. Germline V lookup: CDR1 MNHEY, CDR2 SVGAGI. In DNA form, the CDR3 reads TGTGCCAGCACCCTCGGGGCTAGCGGGGAAGGGACCCAGTACTTC. Translation: CASTLGASGEGTQYF.

The chain carries TRBV18 and TRBJ2-5; the match to TRBD2 covers 9 bases. V gave up 5 bases and J gave up 5 bases; unmatched junction bases: 6. Looked up from germline, CDR1 is KGHSH and CDR2 is LQKENI. This CDR3 has 14 amino acids. DNA of the CDR3: TGTGCCAGCTCATCGCGGGAGGGCCGGGAGACCCAGTACTTC. Its protein product is CASSSREGRETQYF.

This rearrangement joins TRBV5-8 to TRBJ2-3, with D possibly being TRBD1 (5 bases). From germline, CDR1 is SGHTS and CDR2 YDEGEE. V lost 3 bases, J lost 2 bases, and 16 bases lay in between. The CDR3 sequence is 16 residues long. CDR3 sequence reads: CASSSGAGLLTDTQYF. In nucleotides, the CDR3 is TGTGCCAGCAGCTCCGGAGCAGGGCTCCTCACAGATACGCAGTATTTT.

CDR3 region: CASSFSGSVNTEAFF. For the CDR3, the DNA is TGTGCCAGCAGTTTTTCAGGATCGGTGAACACTGAAGCTTTCTTT. The chain uses TRBV27 and TRBJ1-1; D unclear. Per the germline V gene, CDR1 is MNHEY and CDR2 is SMNVEV (reference sequence). Trimming shortened V by 3 bases and J by 0 bases, and 11 bases separated the two germline ends. The length of the CDR3 is 15 residues.

This clone was counted a few times. The J gene is TRBJ2-5, the V gene TRBV7-9; TRBD2 agrees at 8 bases. CDR3 length: 14 amino acids. The V gene end was trimmed by 5 bases and the J gene end by 7 bases; junction bases not matched to a gene: 9. The germline V gene encodes CDR1 SEHNR and CDR2 FQNEAQ (reference sequence). CDR3 in DNA: TGTGCCAGCAGCCGAGCGGGGGCCGAAGGGACCCAGTACTTC. This gives the protein CASSRAGAEGTQYF.

This clone showed up just once. The chain has TRBV18 and TRBJ2-2, with TRBD1 matching over 11 bases. The ends lost 3 bases at V and 4 bases at J; junction bases unmatched: 4. CDR3 length: 16 amino acids. In germline, CDR1 is KGHSH, CDR2 LQKENI. The CDR3 DNA reads as TGTGCCAGCTCACCCACCGGGACAGGGGGCACCGGGGAGCTGTTTTTT. This encodes CASSPTGTGGTGELFF.

This clone was recorded once. V and J are TRBV6-1 and TRBJ2-3; 7 nucleotides match TRBD2. The V segment lost 2 bases and the J segment 6 bases; nucleotides outside the gene matches: 8. Germline CDR1 reads MNHNS; CDR2 reads SASEGT. This CDR3 contains 15 residues. CDR3 DNA: TGTGCCAGCAGTGAAACGGGGGGACCGCCGGATACGCAGTATTTT. This codes for CASSETGGPPDTQYF.

This clone has only one observation. The chain employs TRBV7-7 and TRBJ2-5, with TRBD2 identical over 11 bases. Germline V gene data show CDR1 as SSHAT and CDR2 as FNYEAQ (reference sequence). The V and J ends lost 1 base and 5 bases, in that order; junction bases with no gene match: 6. The CDR3 has 16 amino acids. CDR3 residues: CASSLDASGGRETQYF. The CDR3 region has the DNA TGTGCCAGCAGCTTAGATGCTAGCGGGGGGCGGGAGACCCAGTACTTC.

The rearrangement joins TRBV18 to TRBJ1-1, with D uncertain. The CDR3 length is 14 residues. The V gene's germline CDR1 is KGHSH and CDR2 LQKENI. With 1 base removed from V and 6 bases from J, the gap between germline ends came to 12 bases. CDR3 sequence: CASSPQESRPEAFF. Here the CDR3 DNA reads TGTGCCAGCTCACCACAAGAATCGCGGCCTGAAGCTTTCTTT.

CDR3 nucleotides: TGTGCCAGCACCTTTGGTGACAGGGGGTTCGGTGAAGCTTTCTTT. This gives the protein CASTFGDRGFGEAFF. This chain joins TRBV28 and TRBJ1-1; 9 positions agree with TRBD1. CDR1 and CDR2 from the germline V gene are MDHEN and SYDVKM. With 7 bases clipped from V and 7 bases from J, the junction kept 13 bases outside the gene matches. CDR3 length: 15 residues.

The chain joins TRBV5-1 to TRBJ1-1; 7 nucleotides agree with TRBD1. Looked up from germline, CDR1 is SGHRS and CDR2 is YFSETQ. The CDR3 runs to 16 residues. V shed 0 bases and J 4 bases; nucleotides not matched to a gene: 9. CDR3 in DNA: TGCGCCAGCAGCTTGGAGGCAGGGGGAATAAGCACTGAAGCTTTCTTT. Its translation is CASSLEAGGISTEAFF.

The chain joins TRBV10-3 to TRBJ2-7; TRBD1 agrees at 10 bases. V gave up 2 bases and J gave up 5 bases; unmatched junction bases: 6. CDR3 length: 15 amino acids. Germline-derived CDR1 and CDR2 are ENHRY and SYGVKD. Here the CDR3 DNA reads TGTGCCATCAGTGAGATGGGACAGGGGACGGACGAGCAGTACTTC. Translating gives CAISEMGQGTDEQYF.

The J gene is TRBJ2-2, the V gene TRBV9, with 9 bases matching TRBD1. CDR3 length: 14 residues. V dropped 5 bases and J dropped 4; count of bases not matched to a gene: 3. The germline gives CDR1 SGDLS, CDR2 YYNGEE. As DNA, the CDR3 is TGTGCCAGCAGGGGGACAGGGAGCACCGGGGAGCTGTTTTTT. This sequence encodes CASRGTGSTGELFF.

V gene TRBV7-2 combines with J gene TRBJ1-1; 7 nucleotides align to TRBD1. CDR3 length equals 13 residues. Germline V gene lookup returns CDR1 SGHTA and CDR2 FQGNSA. V shed 9 bases and J 1 base; nucleotides not matched to a gene: 5. For the CDR3, the DNA is TGTGCCAGTAGGGGGCTGAGGAACACTGAAGCTTTCTTT. Protein: CASRGLRNTEAFF.